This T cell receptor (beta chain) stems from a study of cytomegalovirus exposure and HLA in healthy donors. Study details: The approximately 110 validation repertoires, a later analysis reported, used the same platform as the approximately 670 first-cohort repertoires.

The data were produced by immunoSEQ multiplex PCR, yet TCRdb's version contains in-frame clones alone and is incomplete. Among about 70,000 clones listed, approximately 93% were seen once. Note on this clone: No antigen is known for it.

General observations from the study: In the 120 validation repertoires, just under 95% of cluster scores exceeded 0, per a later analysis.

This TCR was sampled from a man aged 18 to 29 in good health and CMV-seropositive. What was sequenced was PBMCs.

CDR3 loop: CASTAGWGGTEAFF. The CDR3, as DNA: TGTGCCAGCACCGCGGGATGGGGAGGAACTGAAGCTTTCTTT. The gene calls are TRBV9 and TRBJ1-1; D is uncertain. V was shortened by 6 bases and J by 5 bases, with 17 bases between the two germline ends. Looked up from germline, CDR1 is SGDLS and CDR2 is YYNGEE. The CDR3 extends over 14 amino acids.